This T cell receptor (beta chain) was sequenced during a study of shared T cell receptors in the human thymus. Assay used: immunoSEQ multiplex PCR; TCRdb lists only in-frame clones, some missing. The repertoire includes approximately 760,000 clones, 75% to 90% of them detected once, and roughly 0.01% sits in the top ten. Germline values: CDR1 SGHDT, CDR2 YYEEEE. The CDR3 totals 16 residues. The trim removed 4 bases at V and 8 bases at J, leaving 8 bases unmatched. Separately, the same data were catalogued under a study of human thymus T cells. This second study says: Donation came from healthy Finnish infants having corrective surgery for congenital heart defects. Corrective cardiac surgery supplied the resected thymus tissue. It looked as if thymic and blood repertoires used V and J genes in a biased way.

The V call is TRBV5-6, the J call TRBJ2-4; the match to TRBD2 covers 14 bases. Sequencing input: thymocytes. The TCR originated in a girl in the first two years of life with a congenital heart defect. CDR3 residues: CASSAGLAGGRDIQYF. The CDR3 nucleotides read TGTGCCAGCAGCGCCGGACTAGCGGGGGGCCGGGACATTCAGTACTTC.